This is a list of T cell receptor beta chains from one sample in a study of cytomegalovirus exposure and HLA in healthy donors. Produced via immunoSEQ multiplex PCR; TCRdb's table is partial and in-frame only. Among about 120,000 clones listed, about 70% were seen once. The sequenced sample consisted of PBMCs. These receptors were obtained from a woman aged 40 to 55 in good health and CMV-seronegative. Both conserved end residues are part of each CDR3. D genes are given only for firm matches. Clone size, where shown, is once, few, many, or a class for clones that have expanded.

D gene: -; clone size: -; J gene: TRBJ1-4; V gene: TRBV28; CDR3 protein: CASSLPHREGYSEKLFF; CDR3 DNA: TGTGCCAGCAGTTTACCCCACAGGGAGGGGTACAGTGAAAAACTGTTTTTT
D gene: -; clone size: few; J gene: TRBJ1-2; V gene: TRBV5-1; CDR3 protein: CASSKTADGYTF; CDR3 DNA: TGCGCCAGCAGCAAAACAGCGGATGGCTACACCTTC
D gene: -; clone size: -; J gene: TRBJ1-1; V gene: TRBV27; CDR3 protein: CASSFSGALNTEAFF; CDR3 DNA: TGTGCCAGCAGTTTCTCAGGGGCCCTGAACACTGAAGCTTTCTTT
D gene: -; clone size: -; J gene: TRBJ1-5; V gene: TRBV2; CDR3 protein: CASTFNSNQPQHF; CDR3 DNA: TGTGCCAGCACGTTTAATAGCAATCAGCCCCAGCATTTT
D gene: TRBD1; clone size: few; J gene: TRBJ1-2; V gene: TRBV28; CDR3 protein: CASSPWGPGGYGYTF; CDR3 DNA: TGTGCCAGCAGTCCATGGGGCCCAGGGGGCTATGGCTACACCTTC
D gene: -; clone size: -; J gene: TRBJ2-4; V gene: TRBV4-3; CDR3 protein: CASSQGRGQQPDIQYF; CDR3 DNA: TGCGCCAGCAGCCAAGGGCGAGGACAGCAGCCGGACATTCAGTACTTC
D gene: -; clone size: -; J gene: TRBJ1-5; V gene: TRBV2; CDR3 protein: CASSERRTNQPQHF; CDR3 DNA: TGTGCCAGCAGTGAGAGGCGAACCAATCAGCCCCAGCATTTT
D gene: TRBD1; clone size: -; J gene: TRBJ2-1; V gene: TRBV5-1; CDR3 protein: CASSLQGGQGGGEQFF; CDR3 DNA: TGCGCCAGCAGCTTGCAAGGCGGACAGGGAGGTGGCGAGCAGTTCTTC
D gene: -; clone size: -; J gene: TRBJ1-2; V gene: TRBV6-5; CDR3 protein: CASSYWANGYGYTF; CDR3 DNA: TGTGCCAGCAGTTACTGGGCTAATGGTTACGGCTACACCTTC
D gene: TRBD2; clone size: -; J gene: TRBJ2-7; V gene: TRBV19; CDR3 protein: CASSIAGDYSYEQYF; CDR3 DNA: TGTGCCAGTAGTATAGCCGGGGACTATTCATACGAGCAGTACTTC
D gene: TRBD1; clone size: -; J gene: TRBJ2-1; V gene: TRBV9; CDR3 protein: CASSVDDRAPGDEQFF; CDR3 DNA: TGTGCCAGCAGCGTAGACGACAGGGCCCCTGGGGATGAGCAGTTCTTC
D gene: -; clone size: -; J gene: TRBJ2-2; V gene: TRBV14; CDR3 protein: CASSPLGPGELFF; CDR3 DNA: TGTGCCAGCAGCCCCCTTGGCCCCGGGGAGCTGTTTTTT
D gene: -; clone size: once; J gene: TRBJ1-1; V gene: TRBV11-1; CDR3 protein: CASSSPGHGTEAFF; CDR3 DNA: TGTGCCAGCAGCTCACCGGGACACGGAACTGAAGCTTTCTTT
D gene: -; clone size: -; J gene: TRBJ1-1; V gene: TRBV9; CDR3 protein: CASSADLAGPRMNTEAFF; CDR3 DNA: TGTGCCAGCAGCGCCGACCTCGCAGGGCCGAGGATGAATACTGAAGCTTTCTTT
D gene: -; clone size: -; J gene: TRBJ2-3; V gene: TRBV5-1; CDR3 protein: CASSLEGGHSTDTQYF; CDR3 DNA: TGCGCCAGCAGCTTGGAAGGCGGACACAGCACAGATACGCAGTATTTT
D gene: -; clone size: -; J gene: TRBJ2-7; V gene: TRBV28; CDR3 protein: CASSPGPRGSYEQYF; CDR3 DNA: TGTGCCAGCAGTCCCGGTCCGCGCGGCTCCTACGAGCAGTACTTC
D gene: TRBD1; clone size: -; J gene: TRBJ1-1; V gene: TRBV29-1; CDR3 protein: CSGDRGMNTEAFF; CDR3 DNA: TGCAGCGGAGACAGGGGGATGAACACTGAAGCTTTCTTT
D gene: -; clone size: -; J gene: TRBJ1-3; V gene: TRBV25-1; CDR3 protein: CASSEGGSGNTIYF; CDR3 DNA: TGTGCCAGCAGTGAGGGAGGCTCGGGAAACACCATATATTTT
D gene: TRBD2; clone size: -; J gene: TRBJ2-1; V gene: TRBV10-3; CDR3 protein: CAIKAGAANEQFF; CDR3 DNA: TGTGCCATCAAGGCGGGAGCGGCCAATGAGCAGTTCTTC
D gene: -; clone size: -; J gene: TRBJ1-3; V gene: TRBV5-1; CDR3 protein: CASSLSGVSGNTIYF; CDR3 DNA: TGCGCCAGCAGCCTTTCGGGTGTCTCTGGAAACACCATATATTTT
D gene: -; clone size: -; J gene: TRBJ2-5; V gene: TRBV30; CDR3 protein: CAWSVTEETQYF; CDR3 DNA: TGTGCCTGGAGTGTAACGGAAGAGACCCAGTACTTC
D gene: -; clone size: -; J gene: TRBJ2-7; V gene: TRBV30; CDR3 protein: CAWSTGLDGAEQYF; CDR3 DNA: TGTGCCTGGAGTACCGGACTCGACGGCGCCGAGCAGTACTTC